One sample yielded the 9 T cell receptor beta chains listed below, sequenced in a study of T cell repertoires in cytomegalovirus infection. For these TCRs, the target antigens are not known. TCRdb re-analysed the reads in MiXCR, keeping a single row per CDR3 protein. The sample includes 300,000 to 400,000 distinct CDR3 sequences, 25% to 30% of them seen just once. This sample comprised cultured PBMCs, obtained from culture after CMV antigen stimulation. Source of these receptors: a human donor in good health (CMV status not recorded). Some clones in this sample may be carry-over from other donors' samples.

The J gene is TRBJ1-6, the V gene TRBV11-2, with D possibly being TRBD1 (5 bases). Germline-derived CDR1 and CDR2 are SGHAT and FQNNGV. Deletions cut 0 bases from V and 9 bases from J, with 12 bases between. CDR3 length: 15 amino acids. CDR3 loop: CASSLDPGGTSPLHF. The CDR3 DNA reads TGTGCCAGCAGCTTAGACCCCGGGGGGACTTCACCCCTCCACTTT.

This clonotype came up a few times. This chain links TRBV29-1 with TRBJ1-1; TRBD1 might be the D (5 bases). Between the trimmed V and J ends, which lost 2 bases and 0 bases, there was a span of 10 bases. The CDR3 sequence is 14 residues long. Germline assignment: CDR1 SQVTM and CDR2 ANQGSEA. CDR3 DNA: TGCAGCGTTGAATCACAGGACCTGAACACTGAAGCTTTCTTT. This encodes CSVESQDLNTEAFF.

Many counts were recorded for this clonotype. V usage is TRBV7-2 and J usage is TRBJ2-3; D might be TRBD2 (5 bases). V lost 2 bases and J 5 bases, leaving 20 bases between the germline ends. There are 17 residues in the CDR3. CDR1 and CDR2 (germline): SGHTA, FQGNSA. The CDR3 loop is CASSLILTSNWQDTQYF. The CDR3 DNA reads TGTGCCAGCAGCTTAATTCTTACTAGTAATTGGCAAGATACGCAGTATTTT.

The chain combines TRBV7-4 with TRBJ1-1; 10 bases map to TRBD1. CDR1 is SGHVT, CDR2 SQSDAQ, per germline. The CDR3 runs to 15 residues. The J segment lost 2 bases and the V segment lost 5 bases, leaving 5 bases of the junction unmatched. The CDR3 reads CASSDSTGGNTEAFF. The CDR3 bases are TGTGCCAGCAGCGACTCGACAGGGGGCAACACTGAAGCTTTCTTT.

The chain has TRBV19 and TRBJ1-5, with 10 bases aligning to TRBD1. V trimming: 7 bases; J trimming: 6 bases; junction bases outside the gene matches: 9. Germline V gives CDR1 LNHDA, CDR2 SQIVND (reference sequence). The CDR3 loop spans 15 amino acids. CDR3 protein: CASTPRDRGGQPQHF. The CDR3 DNA sequence: TGTGCCAGTACTCCCCGGGACAGGGGTGGTCAGCCCCAGCATTTT.

J is TRBJ1-5 and V is TRBV2; D might be TRBD1 (5 bases). Trimming took off 4 bases at V and 4 bases at J, with 14 bases between the two ends. Germline V CDR1 and CDR2: SNHLY, FYNNEI. This CDR3 region has 15 residues. This CDR3 is CASSGLQVTNQPQHF. DNA of the CDR3: TGTGCCAGCAGTGGACTACAGGTTACTAATCAGCCCCAGCATTTT.

Many counts were recorded for this clonotype. The chain combines TRBV7-9 with TRBJ2-1; the D is unclear. V lost 2 bases, J lost 3 bases, and 11 bases lay in between. CDR1 is SEHNR and CDR2 is FQNEAQ in the germline V gene (reference sequence). The CDR3 is 15 residues long. CDR3 protein: CASSLNGRNYNEQFF. The CDR3, as DNA: TGTGCCAGCAGCTTAAACGGGCGAAACTACAATGAGCAGTTCTTC.

This clonotype turned up a few times. This rearrangement joins TRBV20-1 to TRBJ2-7; 9 bases match TRBD2. The CDR3 runs to 15 residues. Germline V gives CDR1 DFQATT, CDR2 SNEGSKA (reference sequence). Trimming removed 0 bases from V and 1 base from J; junction bases left unmatched: 4. The CDR3 nucleotides are TGCAGTGCTAGAGAGTCAGCGGGAGGTTCCTACGAGCAGTACTTC. Translated: CSARESAGGSYEQYF.

This rearrangement joins TRBV6-5 to TRBJ1-2; 8 bases map to TRBD1. The CDR3 spans 19 residues. V shed 4 bases, J shed 0 bases, and the junction held 16 bases outside the gene matches. Germline V gives CDR1 MNHEY, CDR2 SVGAGI. Here the CDR3 DNA reads TGTGCCAGCAGTTTACGATTCGGACAGGGAATCGATTCTAACTATGGCTACACCTTC. The encoded protein is CASSLRFGQGIDSNYGYTF.